This TCR beta chain was profiled in a study of post-analysis software for immune sequencing data (dated by TCRdb to about 2015). About the full investigation: Recorded disease courses included relapsing-remitting, secondary progressive and progressive-relapsing multiple sclerosis, with some patients lacking subtype annotation. Patient repertoires were compared against roughly 12 previously published healthy control repertoires from donors aged roughly 6 to 27 years. A subset of samples was prepared in parallel using single-end sample barcoding, then pooled and co-amplified after Illumina adapter ligation.

Regarding this clonotype: The antigen it recognizes is unknown. Germline is not matched at one junction end, which may reflect a read error.

Libraries were made using PCR. Data came from an Illumina HiSeq 2500. To reduce PCR and sequencing biases, unique molecular identifiers were incorporated into the TCR beta cDNA libraries. Every 1 to 10 million input T cells yielded about 500,000 cDNA molecules, meaning each molecule approximated one T cell. Patient libraries were prepared and sequenced with the same protocol used for the earlier healthy control dataset. Samples belonging to the same batch were prepared together, multiplexed and sequenced on a shared HiSeq lane. The authors' pipeline ran thus. MIGEC was used to process the raw barcoded reads, and molecular identifier groups with only a single read were discarded before consensus assembly and CDR3 extraction. VDJtools was used for post-analysis of the clonotype tables, with diversity normalized by down-sampling every dataset to the smallest sample size. Repertoire overlap clustering matched CDR3 amino acid but not nucleotide sequences to correct batch-related cross-sample contamination. The public reads were run again by TCRdb, first through fastp at Q25 and then through MiXCR, and only productive beta chains were kept. Every distinct CDR3 protein forms one entry, paired with its most common genes and DNA. TCRdb, not the authors, supplied the V and J calls. The sample table records hundreds of thousands of distinct CDR3 sequences; less than 35% of these occur just once. Of the sample, under 0.7% is held by the ten largest clones.

TCR beta repertoires were profiled from peripheral blood of more than ten young patients with multiple sclerosis to demonstrate the VDJtools post-analysis software. Multiple sclerosis patients were children and adolescents aged about 6 to 15 years. CDR1 SQVTM and CDR2 ANQGSEA were looked up in the germline V gene. The CDR3 numbers 15 residues from cysteine through phenylalanine. The kept DNA is CDR3 alone, 45 bases in frame from the first base. The investigation overall reported the following: Direct clustering with F measure revealed strong co-clustering of samples prepared in the same batch, which led to a batch-effect correction. The multiple sclerosis patient group was slightly younger than the control group. A handful of TRBV segments, including TRBV5-6, TRBV5-1 and TRBV20-1, were significantly more frequent in patients than controls. Compared with controls, multiple sclerosis patients had significantly lower normalized Chao1 diversity, a finding suggesting substantial peripheral T-cell clonal expansion.

This TCR derives from a girl aged 5-17 years with multiple sclerosis. The sample was blood. The rearrangement combines TRBV29-1 with TRBJ1-4; 7 middle bases align to TRBD1. The CDR3 corresponds to CSAQKDRQYNEKRFF. The nucleotide sequence reads TGCAGCGCCCAAAAGGACAGGCAGTATAATGAAAAACGGTTTTTT.